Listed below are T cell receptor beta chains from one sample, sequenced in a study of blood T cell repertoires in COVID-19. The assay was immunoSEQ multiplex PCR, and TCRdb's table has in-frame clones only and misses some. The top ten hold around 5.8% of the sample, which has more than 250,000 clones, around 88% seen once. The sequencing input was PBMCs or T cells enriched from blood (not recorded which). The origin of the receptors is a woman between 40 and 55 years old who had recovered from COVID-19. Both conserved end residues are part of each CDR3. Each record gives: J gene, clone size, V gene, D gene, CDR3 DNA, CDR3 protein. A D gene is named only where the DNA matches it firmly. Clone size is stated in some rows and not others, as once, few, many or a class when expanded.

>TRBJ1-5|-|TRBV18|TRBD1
TGTGCCAGCTCACCACAGGGACAGAATCAGCCCCAGCATTTT
CASSPQGQNQPQHF
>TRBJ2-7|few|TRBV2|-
TGTGCCAGCAGCCGGGGCTCCTACGAGCAGTACTTC
CASSRGSYEQYF
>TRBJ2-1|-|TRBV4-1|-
TGCGCCAGCAGCCTGCGTGCCTCCTACAATGAGCAGTTCTTC
CASSLRASYNEQFF
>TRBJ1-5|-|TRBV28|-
TGTGCCAGCAGCCCTAATCTGCCACAGCCCCAGCATTTT
CASSPNLPQPQHF
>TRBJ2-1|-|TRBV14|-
TGTGCCAGCAGCCCTTTAGGCGGACAACGCGAGCAGTTCTTC
CASSPLGGQREQFF
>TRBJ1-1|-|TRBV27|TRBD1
TGTGCCAGCAGTTTACGAACCGGGACAGGCGACACTGAAGCTTTCTTT
CASSLRTGTGDTEAFF
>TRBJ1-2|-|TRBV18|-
TGTGCCAGCTCAGAGCGGAACTATGGCTACACCTTC
CASSERNYGYTF
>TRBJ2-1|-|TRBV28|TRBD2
TGTGCCAGCAGTTTAGGGACTAGCGGGAGCTCCTACAATGAGCAGTTCTTC
CASSLGTSGSSYNEQFF
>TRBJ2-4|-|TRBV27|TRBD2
TGTGCCAGCAGTTCGGGGGGGTCTGCCAAAAACATTCAGTACTTC
CASSSGGSAKNIQYF
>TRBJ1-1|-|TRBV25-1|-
TGTGCCAGCAGCCTGAGCTTCACTGAAGCTTTCTTT
CASSLSFTEAFF
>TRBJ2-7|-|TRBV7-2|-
TGTGCCAGCAGCTTAGATCCAGCGGGCGAGCAGTACTTC
CASSLDPAGEQYF
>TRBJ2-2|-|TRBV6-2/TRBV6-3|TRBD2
TGTGCCAGCAGATACCTAGCGGGAGGCCGGGAGGAGCTGTTTTTT
CASRYLAGGREELFF
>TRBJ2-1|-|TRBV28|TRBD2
TGTGCCAGCAGTTCCGGAGGATTGGGACTAGCCAACAATGAGCAGTTCTTC
CASSSGGLGLANNEQFF
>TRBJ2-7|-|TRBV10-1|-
TGCGCCCCACCCCATTTTCGCGGAGCGATAGGAGATAATACCTACGAGCAGTACTTC
CAPPHFRGAIGDNTYEQYF
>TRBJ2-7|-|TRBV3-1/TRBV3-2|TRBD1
TGTGCCAGCAGCCAAGAGGGACAGAGCTACGAGCAGTACTTC
CASSQEGQSYEQYF
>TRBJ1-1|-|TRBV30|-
TGTGCCTGGAGTTGGCAGGTGGGCACTGAAGCTTTCTTT
CAWSWQVGTEAFF
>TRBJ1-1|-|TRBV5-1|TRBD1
TGCGCCAGCAGCTTGGGACAGGGTTTAGCTGAAGCTTTCTTT
CASSLGQGLAEAFF
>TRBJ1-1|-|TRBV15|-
TGTGCCACCAGCAGAGGCGATGTGAACACTGAAGCTTTCTTT
CATSRGDVNTEAFF
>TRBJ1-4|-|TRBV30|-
TGTGCCTGGAGACGAGATTTTAATGAAAAACTGTTTTTT
CAWRRDFNEKLFF
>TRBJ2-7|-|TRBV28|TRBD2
TGTGCCAGCAGTTTCATTCTAGCGGGAGGCGACGAGCAGTACTTC
CASSFILAGGDEQYF
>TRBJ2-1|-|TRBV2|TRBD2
TGTGCCAGCCTACGGGGGCTAGCGGGAGGGTATGAGCAGTTCTTC
CASLRGLAGGYEQFF
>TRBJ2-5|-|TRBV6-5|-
TGTGCCAGAAACCAGGCAGGGGTCGGGGAGACCCAGTACTTC
CARNQAGVGETQYF